The following is a T cell receptor (beta chain) sequence with its context. Its cognate antigen is unknown. Profiled with immunoSEQ multiplex PCR; TCRdb holds only in-frame clones, not every one. The sample has over 30,000 clones, approximately 78% seen once. With autoimmune disease history or systemic immunosuppression, patients were excluded. CDR3 size: 15 residues. Per the germline V gene, CDR1 is SGHTA and CDR2 is FQGNSA. Trimming pared 0 bases from V and 8 bases from J, leaving 11 bases between. This specimen comes from a study of OX40 agonist ivuxolimab in advanced cancers. Background on the study: Each patient was given ivuxolimab into a vein every 2 weeks, at 0.01 to 10 mg/kg. Of the participants, approximately 40% had some prior anti-PD-1, anti-PD-L1 or anti-CTLA-4 therapy, which was allowed.

Overall study findings and caveats: Averaged across samples, CD8+ T cells carried more expanded clones than CD4+ did.

The clonotype originates from an adult with an advanced solid tumor such as melanoma, head and neck, liver or kidney cancer. This rearrangement joins TRBV7-2 to TRBJ1-6; TRBD1 is a possible D gene (6 bases). The specimen comprised CD4+ or CD8+ T cells sorted from blood, sampled in a trial of the OX40 agonist ivuxolimab. CDR3 sequence (DNA): TGTGCCAGCAGCTTAGCGGGGGGCAGGGATTCACCCCTCCACTTT. Its protein is CASSLAGGRDSPLHF. The full variable domain, in which reference TRBV7-2 and TRBJ1-6 provide the parts outside the CDR3, is GAGVSQSPSNKVTEKGKDVELRCDPISGHTALYWYRQSLGQGLEFLIYFQGNSAPDKSGLPSDRFSAERTGGSVSTLTIQRTQQEDSAVYLCASSLAGGRDSPLHFGNGTRLTVT.